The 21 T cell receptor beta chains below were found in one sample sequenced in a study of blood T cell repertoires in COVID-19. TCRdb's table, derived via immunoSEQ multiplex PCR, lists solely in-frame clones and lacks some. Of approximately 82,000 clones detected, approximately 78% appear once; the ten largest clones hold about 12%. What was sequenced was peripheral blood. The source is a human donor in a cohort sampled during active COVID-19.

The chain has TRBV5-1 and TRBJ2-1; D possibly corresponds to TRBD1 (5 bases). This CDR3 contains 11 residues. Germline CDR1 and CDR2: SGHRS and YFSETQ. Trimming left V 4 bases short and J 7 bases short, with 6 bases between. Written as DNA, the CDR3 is TGCGCCAGCAGCCAGGGAAATGAGCAGTTCTTC. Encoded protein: CASSQGNEQFF.

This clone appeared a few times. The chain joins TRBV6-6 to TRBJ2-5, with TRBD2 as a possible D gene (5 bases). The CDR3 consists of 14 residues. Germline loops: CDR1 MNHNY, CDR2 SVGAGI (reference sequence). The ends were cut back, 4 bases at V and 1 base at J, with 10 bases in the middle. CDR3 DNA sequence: TGTGCCAGCAGTTTGGCGGGCGCCCAAGAGACCCAGTACTTC. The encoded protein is CASSLAGAQETQYF.

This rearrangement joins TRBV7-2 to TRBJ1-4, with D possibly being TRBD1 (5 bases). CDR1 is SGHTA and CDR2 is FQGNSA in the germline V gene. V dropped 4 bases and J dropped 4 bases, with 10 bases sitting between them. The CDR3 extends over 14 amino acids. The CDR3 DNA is TGTGCCAGCAGCTCGACAGCCTATAATGAAAAACTGTTTTTT. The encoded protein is CASSSTAYNEKLFF.

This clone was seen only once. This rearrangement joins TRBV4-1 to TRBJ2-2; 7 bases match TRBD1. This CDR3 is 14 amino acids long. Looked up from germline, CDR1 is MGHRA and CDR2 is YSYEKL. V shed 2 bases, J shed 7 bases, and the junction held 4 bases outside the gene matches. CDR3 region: CASSQIDRVGELFF. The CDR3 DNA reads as TGCGCCAGCAGCCAAATCGACAGGGTCGGGGAGCTGTTTTTT.

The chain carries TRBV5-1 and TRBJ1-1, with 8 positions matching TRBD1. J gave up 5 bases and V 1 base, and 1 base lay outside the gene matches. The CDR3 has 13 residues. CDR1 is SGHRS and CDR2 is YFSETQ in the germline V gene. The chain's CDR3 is CASSLYRGTEAFF. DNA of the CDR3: TGCGCCAGCAGCTTGTACAGGGGGACTGAAGCTTTCTTT.

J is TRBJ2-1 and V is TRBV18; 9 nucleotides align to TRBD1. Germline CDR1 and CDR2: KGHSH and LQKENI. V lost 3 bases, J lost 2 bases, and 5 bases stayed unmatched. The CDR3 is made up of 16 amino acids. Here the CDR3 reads CASSPQQGAPYNEQFF. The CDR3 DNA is TGTGCCAGCTCACCCCAACAGGGGGCCCCCTACAATGAGCAGTTCTTC.

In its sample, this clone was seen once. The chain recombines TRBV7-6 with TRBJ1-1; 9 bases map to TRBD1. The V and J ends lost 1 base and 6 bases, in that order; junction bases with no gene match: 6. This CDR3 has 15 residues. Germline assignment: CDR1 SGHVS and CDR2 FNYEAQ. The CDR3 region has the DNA TGTGCCAGCAGCTTAGAAGGACAGGGGTCCCCTGAAGCTTTCTTT. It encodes CASSLEGQGSPEAFF. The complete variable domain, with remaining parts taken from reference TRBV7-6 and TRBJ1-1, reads GAGVSQSPRYKVTKRGQDVALRCDPISGHVSLYWYRQALGQGPEFLTYFNYEAQQDKSGLPNDRFSAERPEGSISTLTIQRTEQRDSAMYRCASSLEGQGSPEAFFGQGTRLTVV.

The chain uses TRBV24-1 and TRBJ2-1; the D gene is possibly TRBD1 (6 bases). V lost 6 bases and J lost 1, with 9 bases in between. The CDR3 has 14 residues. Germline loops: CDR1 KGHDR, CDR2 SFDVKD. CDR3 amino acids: CATSRGHSYNEQFF. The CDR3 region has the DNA TGTGCCACCAGTCGGGGACATTCCTACAATGAGCAGTTCTTC.

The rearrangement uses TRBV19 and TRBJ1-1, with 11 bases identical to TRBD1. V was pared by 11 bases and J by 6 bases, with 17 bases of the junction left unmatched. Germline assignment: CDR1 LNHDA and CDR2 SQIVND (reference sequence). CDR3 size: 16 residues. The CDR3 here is CAVSWGTGGNSAEAFF. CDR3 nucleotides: TGTGCCGTGAGCTGGGGGACAGGGGGTAATAGCGCTGAAGCTTTCTTT.

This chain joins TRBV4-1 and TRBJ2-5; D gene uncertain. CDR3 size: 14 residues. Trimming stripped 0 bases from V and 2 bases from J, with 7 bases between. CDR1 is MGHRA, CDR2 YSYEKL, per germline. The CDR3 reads CASSQDGSQETQYF. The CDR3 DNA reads TGCGCCAGCAGCCAAGATGGCAGTCAAGAGACCCAGTACTTC.

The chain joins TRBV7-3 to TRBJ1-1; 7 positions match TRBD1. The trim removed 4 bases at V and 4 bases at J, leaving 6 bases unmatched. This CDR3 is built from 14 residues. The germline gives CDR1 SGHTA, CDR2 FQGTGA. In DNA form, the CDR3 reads TGTGCCAGCAGCTCGCAGGGGGTTGGCACTGAAGCTTTCTTT. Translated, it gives CASSSQGVGTEAFF.

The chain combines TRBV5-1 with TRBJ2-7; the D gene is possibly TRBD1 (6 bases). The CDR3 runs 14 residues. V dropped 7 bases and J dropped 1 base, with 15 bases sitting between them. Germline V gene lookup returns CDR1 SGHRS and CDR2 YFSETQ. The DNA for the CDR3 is TGCGCCAGCGGCCGTTCAGGGGATTCCTACGAGCAGTACTTC. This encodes CASGRSGDSYEQYF.

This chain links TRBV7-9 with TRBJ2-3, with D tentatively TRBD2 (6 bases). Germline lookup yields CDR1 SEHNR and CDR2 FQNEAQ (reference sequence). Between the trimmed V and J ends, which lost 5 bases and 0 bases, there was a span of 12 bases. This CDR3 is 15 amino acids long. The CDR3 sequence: CASSRGDSSTDTQYF. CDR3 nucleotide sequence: TGTGCCAGCAGCCGAGGGGACTCTAGCACAGATACGCAGTATTTT.

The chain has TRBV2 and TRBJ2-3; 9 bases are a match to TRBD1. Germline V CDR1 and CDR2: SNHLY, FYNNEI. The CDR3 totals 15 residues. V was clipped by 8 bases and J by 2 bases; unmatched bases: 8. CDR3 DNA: TGTGCCAGCGGGACAGGGTTAAAAATCACAGATACGCAGTATTTT. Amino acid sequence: CASGTGLKITDTQYF.

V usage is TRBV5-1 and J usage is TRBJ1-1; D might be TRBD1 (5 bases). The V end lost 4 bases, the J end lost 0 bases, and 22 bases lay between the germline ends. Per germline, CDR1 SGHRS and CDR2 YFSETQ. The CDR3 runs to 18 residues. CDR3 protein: CASSPWRGTQALNTEAFF. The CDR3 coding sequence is TGCGCCAGCAGCCCCTGGAGGGGTACCCAGGCCCTGAACACTGAAGCTTTCTTT.

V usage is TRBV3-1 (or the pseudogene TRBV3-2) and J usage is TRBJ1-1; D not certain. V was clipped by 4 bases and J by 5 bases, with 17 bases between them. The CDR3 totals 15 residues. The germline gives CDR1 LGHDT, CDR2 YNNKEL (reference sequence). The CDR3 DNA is TGTGCCAGCAGCCCCAACATGGCAAGGGAGACTGAAGCTTTCTTT. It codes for CASSPNMARETEAFF.

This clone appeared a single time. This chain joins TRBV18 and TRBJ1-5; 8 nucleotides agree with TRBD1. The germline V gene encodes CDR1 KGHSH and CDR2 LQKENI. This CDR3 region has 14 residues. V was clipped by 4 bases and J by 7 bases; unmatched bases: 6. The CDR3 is CASSRTGLGQPQHF. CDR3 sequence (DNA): TGTGCCAGCTCACGGACAGGGCTCGGCCAGCCCCAGCATTTT.

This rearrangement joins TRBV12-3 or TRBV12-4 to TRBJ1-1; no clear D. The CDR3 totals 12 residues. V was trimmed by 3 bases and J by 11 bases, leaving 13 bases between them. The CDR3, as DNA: TGTGCCAGCAGTTTGGGAGGTAGTGGTGCTTTCTTT. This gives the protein CASSLGGSGAFF.

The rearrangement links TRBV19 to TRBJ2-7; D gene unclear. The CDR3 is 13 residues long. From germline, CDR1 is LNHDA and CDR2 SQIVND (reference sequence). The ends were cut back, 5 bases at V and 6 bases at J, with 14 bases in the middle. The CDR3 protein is CASSQQLATEQYF. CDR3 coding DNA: TGTGCCAGTAGTCAACAGCTCGCCACCGAGCAGTACTTC.

CDR3 in amino acids: CASSYRGGGAEQYF. CDR3 sequence (DNA): TGTGCCAGCAGTTACCGCGGCGGGGGGGCCGAGCAGTACTTC. This rearrangement joins TRBV6-5 to TRBJ2-7, with 9 bases fitting TRBD2. This CDR3 is built from 14 residues. Germline V gene data show CDR1 as MNHEY and CDR2 as SVGAGI. The trim removed 2 bases at V and 6 bases at J, leaving 5 bases unmatched.

Here the CDR3 DNA reads TGTGCCAGCAGACTCCAGGGGTCGACCACTGAAGCTTTCTTT. Translated: CASRLQGSTTEAFF. V usage is TRBV7-9 and J usage is TRBJ1-1, with a tentative D call TRBD1 (6 bases). This CDR3 has 14 residues. Germline CDR1 reads SEHNR; CDR2 reads FQNEAQ (reference sequence). V was cut by 6 bases and J by 4 bases, with 15 bases left in between.